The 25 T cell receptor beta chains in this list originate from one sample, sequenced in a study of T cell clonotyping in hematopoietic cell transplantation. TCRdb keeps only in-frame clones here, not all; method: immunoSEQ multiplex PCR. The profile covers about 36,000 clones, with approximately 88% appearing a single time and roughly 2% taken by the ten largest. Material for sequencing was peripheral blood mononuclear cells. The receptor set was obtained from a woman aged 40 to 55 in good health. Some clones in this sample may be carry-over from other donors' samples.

CDR3 region: CAWSADSINEKLFF. The CDR3 DNA sequence: TGTGCCTGGAGTGCCGACAGCATAAATGAAAAACTGTTTTTT. The rearrangement uses TRBV30 and TRBJ1-4; weak D call: TRBD1 (5 bases). V lost 1 base and J lost 5, with 11 bases in between. In germline, CDR1 is GTSNPN, CDR2 SVGIG (reference sequence). This CDR3 is built from 14 residues.

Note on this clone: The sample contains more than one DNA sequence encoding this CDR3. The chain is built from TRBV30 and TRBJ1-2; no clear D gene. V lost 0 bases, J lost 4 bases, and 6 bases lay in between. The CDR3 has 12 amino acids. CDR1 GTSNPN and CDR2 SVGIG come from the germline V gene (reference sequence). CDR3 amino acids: CAWSVAGYGYTF. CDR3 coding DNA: TGTGCCTGGAGTGTGGCAGGCTATGGCTACACCTTC.

For the CDR3, the DNA is TGCGCCAGCAGCCGCCAATCCGGGACAGGAACCTACGAGCAGTACTTC. Encoded protein: CASSRQSGTGTYEQYF. The chain uses TRBV5-1 and TRBJ2-7; 8 nucleotides match TRBD1. With V trimmed by 4 bases and J by 2 bases, 11 bases remained unmatched. Germline lookup yields CDR1 SGHRS and CDR2 YFSETQ. This CDR3 contains 16 residues.

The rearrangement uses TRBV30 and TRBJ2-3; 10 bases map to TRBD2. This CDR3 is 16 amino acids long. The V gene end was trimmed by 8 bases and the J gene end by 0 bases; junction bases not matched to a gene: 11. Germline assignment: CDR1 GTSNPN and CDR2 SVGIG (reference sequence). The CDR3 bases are TGTGCCCTTTCCCCCTATAGCGGGAGGAGCACAGATACGCAGTATTTT. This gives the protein CALSPYSGRSTDTQYF.

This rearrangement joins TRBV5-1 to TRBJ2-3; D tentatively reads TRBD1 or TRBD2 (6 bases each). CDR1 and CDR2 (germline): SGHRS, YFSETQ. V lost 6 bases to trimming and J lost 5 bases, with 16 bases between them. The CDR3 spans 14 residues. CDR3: CASTRRGVEDTQYF. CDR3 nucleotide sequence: TGCGCCAGCACCCGGAGGGGGGTTGAAGATACGCAGTATTTT.

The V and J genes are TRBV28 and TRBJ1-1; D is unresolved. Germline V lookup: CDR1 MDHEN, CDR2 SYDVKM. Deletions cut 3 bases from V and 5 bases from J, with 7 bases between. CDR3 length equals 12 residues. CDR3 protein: CASSFGVTEAFF. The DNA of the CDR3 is TGTGCCAGCAGTTTTGGGGTTACTGAAGCTTTCTTT. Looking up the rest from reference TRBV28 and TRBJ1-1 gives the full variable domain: DVKVTQSSRYLVKRTGEKVFLECVQDMDHENMFWYRQDPGLGLRLIYFSYDVKMKEKGDIPEGYSVSREKKERFSLILESASTNQTSMYLCASSFGVTEAFFGQGTRLTVV.

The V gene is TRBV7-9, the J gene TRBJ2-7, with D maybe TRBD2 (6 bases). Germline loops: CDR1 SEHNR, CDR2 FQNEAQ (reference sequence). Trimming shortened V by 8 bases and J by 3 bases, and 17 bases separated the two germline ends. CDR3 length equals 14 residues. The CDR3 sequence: CASSLGGVDYEQYF. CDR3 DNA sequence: TGTGCCAGCTCATTAGGCGGGGTTGACTACGAGCAGTACTTC.

DNA of the CDR3: TGCGCCAGCAGCCACGCCGGACACAACACTGAAGCTTTCTTT. Encoded protein: CASSHAGHNTEAFF. This chain connects TRBV4-1 to TRBJ1-1; tentatively, D is TRBD1 (5 bases). V was shortened by 3 bases and J by 2 bases, with 10 bases between the two germline ends. Germline V lookup: CDR1 MGHRA, CDR2 YSYEKL. This CDR3 has 14 residues.

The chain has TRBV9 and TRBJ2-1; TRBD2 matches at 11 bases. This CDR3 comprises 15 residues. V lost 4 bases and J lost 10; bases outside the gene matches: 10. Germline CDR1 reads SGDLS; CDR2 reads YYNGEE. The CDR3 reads CASSTPLAGAEEQFF. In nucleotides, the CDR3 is TGTGCCAGCAGCACCCCACTAGCGGGGGCGGAGGAGCAGTTCTTC.

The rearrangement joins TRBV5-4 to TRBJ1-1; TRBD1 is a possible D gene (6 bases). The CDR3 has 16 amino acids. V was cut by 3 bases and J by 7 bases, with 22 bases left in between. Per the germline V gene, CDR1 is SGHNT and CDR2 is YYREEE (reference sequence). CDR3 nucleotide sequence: TGTGCCAGCAGCTCTGGGCTGGGCAAGGGGGTTGGTGAAGCTTTCTTT. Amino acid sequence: CASSSGLGKGVGEAFF.

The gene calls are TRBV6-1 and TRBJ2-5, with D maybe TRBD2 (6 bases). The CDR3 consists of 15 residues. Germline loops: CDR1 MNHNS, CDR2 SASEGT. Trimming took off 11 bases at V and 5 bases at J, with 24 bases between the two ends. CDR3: CAVDLGVAAPETQYF. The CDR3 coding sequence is TGTGCCGTGGACCTAGGGGTAGCGGCGCCGGAGACCCAGTACTTC.

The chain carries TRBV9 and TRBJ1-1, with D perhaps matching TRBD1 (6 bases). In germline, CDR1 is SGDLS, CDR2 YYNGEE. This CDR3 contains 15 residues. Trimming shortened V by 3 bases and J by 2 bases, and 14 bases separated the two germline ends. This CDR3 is CASSGSVDSNTEAFF. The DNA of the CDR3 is TGTGCCAGCAGCGGGAGTGTGGACAGTAACACTGAAGCTTTCTTT.

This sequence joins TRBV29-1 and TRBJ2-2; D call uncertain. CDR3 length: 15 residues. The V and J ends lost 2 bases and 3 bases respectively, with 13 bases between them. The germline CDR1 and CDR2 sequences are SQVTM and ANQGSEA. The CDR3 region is CSVEISGFYTGELFF. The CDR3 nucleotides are TGCAGCGTTGAAATTAGTGGCTTTTACACCGGGGAGCTGTTTTTT.

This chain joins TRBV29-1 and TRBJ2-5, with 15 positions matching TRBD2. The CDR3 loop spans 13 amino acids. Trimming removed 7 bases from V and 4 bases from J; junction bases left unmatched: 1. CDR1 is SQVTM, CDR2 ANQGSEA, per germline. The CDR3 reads CSGGLAGGETQYF. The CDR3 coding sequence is TGCAGCGGGGGACTAGCGGGAGGAGAGACCCAGTACTTC.

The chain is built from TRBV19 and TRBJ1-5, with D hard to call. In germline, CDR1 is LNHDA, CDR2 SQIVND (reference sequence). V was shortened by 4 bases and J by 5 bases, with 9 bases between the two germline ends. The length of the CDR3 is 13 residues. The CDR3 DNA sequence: TGTGCCAGTAGTACAACAAGGGATCAGCCCCAGCATTTT. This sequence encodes CASSTTRDQPQHF.

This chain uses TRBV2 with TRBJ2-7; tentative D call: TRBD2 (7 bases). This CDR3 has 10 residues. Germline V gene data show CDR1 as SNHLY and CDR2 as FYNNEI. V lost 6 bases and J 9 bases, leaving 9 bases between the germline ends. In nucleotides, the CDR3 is TGTGCCAGCAGCCGGGGGGCGCAGTACTTC. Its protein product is CASSRGAQYF.

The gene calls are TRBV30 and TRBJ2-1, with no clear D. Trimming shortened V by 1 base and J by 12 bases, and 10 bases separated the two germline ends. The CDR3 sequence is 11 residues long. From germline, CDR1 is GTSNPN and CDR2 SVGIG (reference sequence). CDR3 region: CAWSAPVRQFF. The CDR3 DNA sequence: TGTGCCTGGAGTGCCCCGGTTCGGCAGTTCTTC.

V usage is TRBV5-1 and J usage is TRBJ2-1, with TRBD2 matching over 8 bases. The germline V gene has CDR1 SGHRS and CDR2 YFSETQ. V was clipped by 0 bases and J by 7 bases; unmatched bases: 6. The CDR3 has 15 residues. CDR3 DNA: TGCGCCAGCAGCTTGGGGAGGACTAGCAGAAATGAGCAGTTCTTC. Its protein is CASSLGRTSRNEQFF.

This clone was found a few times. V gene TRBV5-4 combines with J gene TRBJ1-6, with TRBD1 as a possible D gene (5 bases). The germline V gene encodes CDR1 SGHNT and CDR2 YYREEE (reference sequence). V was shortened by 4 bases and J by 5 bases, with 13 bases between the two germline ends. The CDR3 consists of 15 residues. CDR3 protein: CASSVGRVNNSPLHF. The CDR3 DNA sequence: TGTGCCAGCAGCGTCGGCAGGGTGAATAATTCACCCCTCCACTTT. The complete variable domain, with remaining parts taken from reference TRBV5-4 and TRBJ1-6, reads ETGVTQSPTHLIKTRGQQVTLRCSSQSGHNTVSWYQQALGQGPQFIFQYYREEENGRGNFPPRFSGLQFPNYSSELNVNALELDDSALYLCASSVGRVNNSPLHFGNGTRLTVT.

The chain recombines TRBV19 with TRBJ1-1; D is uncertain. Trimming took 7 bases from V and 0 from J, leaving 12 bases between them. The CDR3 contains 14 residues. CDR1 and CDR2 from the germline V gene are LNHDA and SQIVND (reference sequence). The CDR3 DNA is TGTGCCAGTAACCTCCGGGCCATGAACACTGAAGCTTTCTTT. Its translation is CASNLRAMNTEAFF.

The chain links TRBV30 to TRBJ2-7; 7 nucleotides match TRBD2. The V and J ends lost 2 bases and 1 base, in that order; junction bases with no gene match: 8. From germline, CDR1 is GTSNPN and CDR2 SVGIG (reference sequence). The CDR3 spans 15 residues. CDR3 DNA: TGTGCCTGGAGTTCGGGGGAGGGCCGATCCTACGAGCAGTACTTC. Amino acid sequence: CAWSSGEGRSYEQYF.

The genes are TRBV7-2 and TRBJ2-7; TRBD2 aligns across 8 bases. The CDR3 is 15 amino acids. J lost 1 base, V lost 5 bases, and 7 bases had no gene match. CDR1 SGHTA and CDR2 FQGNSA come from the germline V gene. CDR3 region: CASSLGGESSYEQYF. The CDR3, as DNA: TGTGCCAGCAGCCTCGGGGGGGAGTCGTCCTACGAGCAGTACTTC.

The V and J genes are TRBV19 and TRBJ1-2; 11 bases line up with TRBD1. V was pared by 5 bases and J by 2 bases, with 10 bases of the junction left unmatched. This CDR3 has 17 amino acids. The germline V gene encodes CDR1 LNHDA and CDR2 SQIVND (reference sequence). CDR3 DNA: TGTGCCAGTAGTCTCGGACAGGGGGCGGATTGGAACTATGGCTACACCTTC. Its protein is CASSLGQGADWNYGYTF.

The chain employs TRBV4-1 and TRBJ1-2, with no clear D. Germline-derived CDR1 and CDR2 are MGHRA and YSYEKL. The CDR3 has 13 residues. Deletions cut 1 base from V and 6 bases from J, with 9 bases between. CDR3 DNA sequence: TGCGCCAGCAGCCAAGCAAACCCCGATGGCTACACCTTC. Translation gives CASSQANPDGYTF.

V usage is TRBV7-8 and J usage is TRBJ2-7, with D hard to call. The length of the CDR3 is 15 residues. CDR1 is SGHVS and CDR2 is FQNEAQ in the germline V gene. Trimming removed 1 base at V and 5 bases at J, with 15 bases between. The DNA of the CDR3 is TGTGCCAGCAGCTTAGGTCCAGGTCTCGTTAACGAGCAGTACTTC. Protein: CASSLGPGLVNEQYF.